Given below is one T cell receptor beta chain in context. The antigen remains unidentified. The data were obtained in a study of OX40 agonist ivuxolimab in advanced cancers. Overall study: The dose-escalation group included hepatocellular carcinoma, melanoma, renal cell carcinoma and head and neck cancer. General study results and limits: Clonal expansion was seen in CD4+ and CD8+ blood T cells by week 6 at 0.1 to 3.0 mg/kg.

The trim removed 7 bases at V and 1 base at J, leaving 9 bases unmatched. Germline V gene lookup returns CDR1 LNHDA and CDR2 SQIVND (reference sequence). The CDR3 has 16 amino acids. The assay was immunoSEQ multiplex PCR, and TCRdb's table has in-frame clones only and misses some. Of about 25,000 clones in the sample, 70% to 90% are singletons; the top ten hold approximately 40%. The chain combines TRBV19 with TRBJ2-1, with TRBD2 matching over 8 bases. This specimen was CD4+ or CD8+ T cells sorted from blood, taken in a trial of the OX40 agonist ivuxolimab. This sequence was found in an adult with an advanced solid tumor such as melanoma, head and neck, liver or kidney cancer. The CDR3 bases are TGTGCCAGTACCCTCTCGGGGGGGTCTTCCTACAATGAGCAGTTCTTC. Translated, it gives CASTLSGGSSYNEQFF.